Listed below are T cell receptor beta chains from one sample, sequenced in a study of blood T cell repertoires in COVID-19. The data were produced by immunoSEQ multiplex PCR, yet TCRdb's version contains in-frame clones alone and is incomplete. The table lists about 220,000 clones, 80% to 85% of them singletons. Sample: peripheral blood. Receptor source: a woman in her seventies with COVID-19, enrolled during active disease. The CDR3 runs from the conserved cysteine through the conserved F or W. Each record gives: D gene, J gene, clone size, V gene, CDR3 protein, CDR3 DNA. A D gene is named only where the DNA matches it firmly. Size tells how often a clone was seen (once, few, many) or the class of an expanded clone, and some rows leave it out.

d_call: TRBD1; j_call: TRBJ1-1; clone_size: -; v_call: TRBV6-2/TRBV6-3; cdr3_aa: CASSYGQGKNTEAFF; cdr3_nt: TGTGCCAGCAGTTACGGACAGGGAAAGAACACTGAAGCTTTCTTT
d_call: -; j_call: TRBJ1-2; clone_size: -; v_call: TRBV3-1/TRBV3-2; cdr3_aa: CASSQEAVYGYTF; cdr3_nt: TGTGCCAGCAGCCAAGAGGCGGTCTATGGCTACACCTTC
d_call: TRBD2; j_call: TRBJ2-7; clone_size: -; v_call: TRBV28; cdr3_aa: CASSLGSSGPFEQYF; cdr3_nt: TGTGCCAGCAGTTTGGGTTCTAGCGGACCATTTGAGCAGTACTTC
d_call: -; j_call: TRBJ1-5; clone_size: -; v_call: TRBV5-1; cdr3_aa: CASSFSGGGNQPQHF; cdr3_nt: TGCGCCAGCAGCTTTTCGGGTGGCGGGAATCAGCCCCAGCATTTT
d_call: -; j_call: TRBJ2-6; clone_size: -; v_call: TRBV5-5; cdr3_aa: CASREFGGANVLTF; cdr3_nt: TGTGCCAGCAGGGAGTTCGGAGGGGCCAACGTCCTGACTTTC
d_call: -; j_call: TRBJ2-7; clone_size: -; v_call: TRBV5-1; cdr3_aa: CASSLGRSWVRAYEQYF; cdr3_nt: TGCGCCAGCAGCTTGGGAAGGAGCTGGGTCAGAGCCTACGAGCAGTACTTC
d_call: TRBD2; j_call: TRBJ2-2; clone_size: -; v_call: TRBV5-1; cdr3_aa: CASKLAGANTGELFF; cdr3_nt: TGCGCCAGCAAACTAGCGGGAGCGAACACCGGGGAGCTGTTTTTT
d_call: -; j_call: TRBJ2-6; clone_size: -; v_call: TRBV5-4; cdr3_aa: CASAAAGANVLTF; cdr3_nt: TGTGCCAGCGCGGCTGCTGGGGCCAACGTCCTGACTTTC
d_call: -; j_call: TRBJ2-2; clone_size: -; v_call: TRBV11-2; cdr3_aa: CASSLLAVYTGELFF; cdr3_nt: TGTGCCAGCAGCTTATTAGCCGTCTACACCGGGGAGCTGTTTTTT
d_call: -; j_call: TRBJ1-2; clone_size: -; v_call: TRBV19; cdr3_aa: CASSIPDRSQNRGYTF; cdr3_nt: TGTGCCAGTAGTATCCCCGACAGAAGTCAGAACAGGGGCTACACCTTC
d_call: -; j_call: TRBJ1-4; clone_size: -; v_call: TRBV5-4; cdr3_aa: CASSPDQRGSGEKLFF; cdr3_nt: TGTGCCAGCAGCCCCGATCAGAGGGGGTCTGGTGAAAAACTGTTTTTT
d_call: TRBD2; j_call: TRBJ2-7; clone_size: -; v_call: TRBV19; cdr3_aa: CASSSLAGNSPLYEQYF; cdr3_nt: TGTGCCAGTAGTAGTCTAGCGGGAAACTCTCCCCTCTACGAGCAGTACTTC
d_call: TRBD2; j_call: TRBJ2-1; clone_size: -; v_call: TRBV27; cdr3_aa: CASSLRLADNEQFF; cdr3_nt: TGTGCCAGCAGTTTGCGGCTAGCGGACAATGAGCAGTTCTTC
d_call: -; j_call: TRBJ1-6; clone_size: -; v_call: TRBV7-9; cdr3_aa: CASSPSDWESPLHF; cdr3_nt: TGTGCCAGCAGCCCCTCGGACTGGGAGTCACCCCTCCACTTT
d_call: -; j_call: TRBJ1-3; clone_size: -; v_call: TRBV11-2; cdr3_aa: CASRTGSGNTIYF; cdr3_nt: TGTGCCAGCAGGACAGGCTCTGGAAACACCATATATTTT
d_call: -; j_call: TRBJ2-5; clone_size: -; v_call: TRBV11-3; cdr3_aa: CASRDSQTETQYF; cdr3_nt: TGTGCCAGCAGGGACTCACAGACGGAGACCCAGTACTTC
d_call: -; j_call: TRBJ1-1; clone_size: -; v_call: TRBV28; cdr3_aa: CASTMGLHEAFF; cdr3_nt: TGTGCCAGCACTATGGGACTGCATGAAGCTTTCTTT
d_call: TRBD1; j_call: TRBJ1-2; clone_size: few; v_call: TRBV28; cdr3_aa: CASSVDRGDYGYTF; cdr3_nt: TGTGCCAGCAGTGTAGACAGGGGAGACTATGGCTACACCTTC
d_call: -; j_call: TRBJ2-3; clone_size: -; v_call: TRBV4-1; cdr3_aa: CASSQGRTWADTQYF; cdr3_nt: TGCGCCAGCAGCCAAGGGAGAACCTGGGCAGATACGCAGTATTTT
d_call: -; j_call: TRBJ1-1; clone_size: -; v_call: TRBV6-2/TRBV6-3; cdr3_aa: CASSYSFSGNTEAFF; cdr3_nt: TGTGCCAGCAGTTACTCGTTCTCGGGGAACACTGAAGCTTTCTTT
d_call: TRBD1; j_call: TRBJ2-1; clone_size: -; v_call: TRBV9; cdr3_aa: CASSPSGTGLNEQFF; cdr3_nt: TGTGCCAGCAGCCCTTCCGGGACAGGGTTGAATGAGCAGTTCTTC
d_call: -; j_call: TRBJ2-3; clone_size: -; v_call: TRBV7-2; cdr3_aa: CASSRYPPDTQYF; cdr3_nt: TGTGCCAGCAGCCGGTACCCCCCGGATACGCAGTATTTT
d_call: -; j_call: TRBJ2-3; clone_size: -; v_call: TRBV2; cdr3_aa: CASSGVGSTSLLYF; cdr3_nt: TGTGCCAGCAGTGGGGTTGGGTCAACTAGTCTGTTGTATTTT
d_call: -; j_call: TRBJ1-1; clone_size: -; v_call: TRBV3-1/TRBV3-2; cdr3_aa: CASSQDGRDAFF; cdr3_nt: TGTGCCAGCAGCCAAGATGGGAGGGACGCTTTCTTT
d_call: TRBD1; j_call: TRBJ1-4; clone_size: -; v_call: TRBV30; cdr3_aa: CAWSAGGQGPEPEGEKLFF; cdr3_nt: TGTGCCTGGAGCGCGGGGGGACAGGGACCGGAGCCAGAAGGTGAAAAACTGTTTTTT
d_call: TRBD1; j_call: TRBJ1-1; clone_size: -; v_call: TRBV19; cdr3_aa: CASSIDQARGQAAFF; cdr3_nt: TGTGCCAGTAGTATAGATCAGGCTCGGGGACAGGCGGCTTTCTTT
d_call: TRBD1; j_call: TRBJ1-2; clone_size: -; v_call: TRBV28; cdr3_aa: CASSLPGQGARGYTF; cdr3_nt: TGTGCCAGCTCTTTACCGGGACAGGGGGCGCGGGGCTACACCTTC
d_call: TRBD1; j_call: TRBJ2-1; clone_size: few; v_call: TRBV7-7; cdr3_aa: CASSRGDRGDYNEQFF; cdr3_nt: TGTGCCAGCAGCCGGGGGGACAGGGGAGACTACAATGAGCAGTTCTTC
d_call: TRBD2; j_call: TRBJ2-5; clone_size: once; v_call: TRBV5-1; cdr3_aa: CASSLVGGETQYF; cdr3_nt: TGCGCCAGCAGCTTGGTGGGAGGGGAGACCCAGTACTTC
d_call: -; j_call: TRBJ1-2; clone_size: -; v_call: TRBV2; cdr3_aa: CASSLTADNPFF; cdr3_nt: TGTGCCAGCAGTTTGACAGCCGATAACCCCTTTTTC
d_call: -; j_call: TRBJ2-7; clone_size: -; v_call: TRBV5-1; cdr3_aa: CASSVPNRYEQYF; cdr3_nt: TGCGCCAGCAGCGTACCTAACAGATACGAGCAGTACTTC
d_call: -; j_call: TRBJ2-2; clone_size: -; v_call: TRBV9; cdr3_aa: CASSPREVSGELFF; cdr3_nt: TGTGCCAGCAGCCCACGAGAAGTTTCCGGGGAGCTGTTTTTT
d_call: -; j_call: TRBJ1-2; clone_size: -; v_call: TRBV28; cdr3_aa: CASKPSGGATNYGYTF; cdr3_nt: TGTGCCAGCAAACCTAGCGGGGGGGCCACCAACTATGGCTACACCTTC
d_call: -; j_call: TRBJ2-7; clone_size: -; v_call: TRBV11-3; cdr3_aa: CASSSQDTREQYF; cdr3_nt: TGTGCCAGCAGCTCCCAGGATACTCGCGAGCAGTACTTC
d_call: -; j_call: TRBJ2-5; clone_size: once; v_call: TRBV5-1; cdr3_aa: CASSNVKETQYF; cdr3_nt: TGCGCCAGCAGCAATGTTAAAGAGACCCAGTACTTC
d_call: -; j_call: TRBJ2-2; clone_size: -; v_call: TRBV7-9; cdr3_aa: CASSLVEGPNTGELFF; cdr3_nt: TGTGCCAGCAGCTTAGTGGAGGGTCCGAACACCGGGGAGCTGTTTTTT
d_call: TRBD1; j_call: TRBJ1-2; clone_size: -; v_call: TRBV19; cdr3_aa: CASSPQDRQGRHYGYTF; cdr3_nt: TGTGCCAGTAGCCCCCAGGACCGACAGGGGCGTCACTATGGCTACACCTTC
d_call: -; j_call: TRBJ2-1; clone_size: -; v_call: TRBV24-1; cdr3_aa: CATSDTRSRNEQFF; cdr3_nt: TGTGCCACCAGTGATACCCGGTCTAGGAATGAGCAGTTCTTC
d_call: -; j_call: TRBJ2-7; clone_size: few; v_call: TRBV14; cdr3_aa: CASSSSGHLYEQYF; cdr3_nt: TGTGCCAGCAGCTCCTCGGGACACCTCTACGAGCAGTACTTC
d_call: -; j_call: TRBJ1-5; clone_size: few; v_call: TRBV24-1; cdr3_aa: CATSDPREGGGNQPQHF; cdr3_nt: TGTGCCACCAGTGACCCCAGGGAAGGGGGAGGCAATCAGCCCCAGCATTTT
d_call: -; j_call: TRBJ2-4; clone_size: -; v_call: TRBV29-1; cdr3_aa: CSVAGVLAKNIQYF; cdr3_nt: TGCAGCGTGGCAGGGGTTTTAGCCAAAAACATTCAGTACTTC
d_call: -; j_call: TRBJ2-1; clone_size: -; v_call: TRBV28; cdr3_aa: CASSFIGGPHSYNEQFF; cdr3_nt: TGTGCCAGCAGCTTCATCGGAGGGCCCCATTCCTACAATGAGCAGTTCTTC
d_call: TRBD1; j_call: TRBJ1-1; clone_size: -; v_call: TRBV28; cdr3_aa: CASLTGQGTEAFF; cdr3_nt: TGTGCCAGCCTTACGGGACAGGGCACTGAAGCTTTCTTT
d_call: TRBD2; j_call: TRBJ2-3; clone_size: -; v_call: TRBV27; cdr3_aa: CASSLYGSSGGNTQYF; cdr3_nt: TGTGCCAGCAGTTTATACGGGTCTAGCGGGGGGAATACGCAGTATTTT
d_call: TRBD2; j_call: TRBJ2-1; clone_size: -; v_call: TRBV19; cdr3_aa: CASSIVGLAFHEQFF; cdr3_nt: TGTGCCAGTAGTATAGTGGGACTAGCCTTCCATGAGCAGTTCTTC
d_call: TRBD1; j_call: TRBJ1-3; clone_size: -; v_call: TRBV28; cdr3_aa: CASRRQGGNTIYF; cdr3_nt: TGTGCCAGCAGACGACAGGGCGGAAACACCATATATTTT
d_call: TRBD2; j_call: TRBJ2-7; clone_size: -; v_call: TRBV28; cdr3_aa: CASSSGTKREQYF; cdr3_nt: TGTGCCAGCAGTTCTGGGACTAAACGCGAGCAGTACTTC
d_call: -; j_call: TRBJ1-2; clone_size: -; v_call: TRBV28; cdr3_aa: CASSLSSNYGYTF; cdr3_nt: TGTGCCAGCAGTTTGTCTTCTAACTATGGCTACACCTTC
d_call: -; j_call: TRBJ1-3; clone_size: -; v_call: TRBV6-4; cdr3_aa: CASRAPRERSDTIYF; cdr3_nt: TGTGCCAGCAGGGCACCGAGGGAGAGATCAGACACCATATATTTT
d_call: TRBD1; j_call: TRBJ1-4; clone_size: -; v_call: TRBV30; cdr3_aa: CAWSTTGTRDEKLFF; cdr3_nt: TGTGCCTGGAGTACGACAGGGACCAGGGATGAAAAACTGTTTTTT
d_call: -; j_call: TRBJ1-6; clone_size: -; v_call: TRBV6-6; cdr3_aa: CASSYGSETSNSPLHF; cdr3_nt: TGTGCCAGCAGTTACGGTAGTGAAACGTCCAATTCACCCCTCCACTTT
d_call: TRBD1; j_call: TRBJ1-2; clone_size: -; v_call: TRBV7-2; cdr3_aa: CASSSGTGSGYTF; cdr3_nt: TGTGCCAGCAGCTCCGGGACAGGGAGTGGCTACACCTTC
d_call: -; j_call: TRBJ2-1; clone_size: once; v_call: TRBV19; cdr3_aa: CASSIGLANYNEQFF; cdr3_nt: TGTGCCAGTAGTATAGGTCTAGCGAACTACAATGAGCAGTTCTTC
d_call: -; j_call: TRBJ2-1; clone_size: -; v_call: TRBV11-2; cdr3_aa: CASSLNRVRLFF; cdr3_nt: TGTGCCAGCAGCTTAAACAGGGTACGTCTGTTCTTC
d_call: TRBD1; j_call: TRBJ2-7; clone_size: -; v_call: TRBV4-2; cdr3_aa: CASSLGGRTYEQYF; cdr3_nt: TGTGCCAGCAGCCTAGGGGGCCGGACCTACGAGCAGTACTTC
d_call: -; j_call: TRBJ2-7; clone_size: -; v_call: TRBV28; cdr3_aa: CASSLWQEVPYEQYF; cdr3_nt: TGTGCCAGCAGTTTATGGCAGGAGGTCCCCTACGAGCAGTACTTC
d_call: -; j_call: TRBJ1-5; clone_size: once; v_call: TRBV19; cdr3_aa: CASSSRLEQPQHF; cdr3_nt: TGTGCCAGTAGTTCTCGCCTAGAGCAGCCCCAGCATTTT
d_call: -; j_call: TRBJ2-1; clone_size: -; v_call: TRBV9; cdr3_aa: CASSVEGVLPTEQFF; cdr3_nt: TGTGCCAGCAGCGTAGAGGGGGTCCTGCCGACTGAGCAGTTCTTC
d_call: TRBD2; j_call: TRBJ2-3; clone_size: -; v_call: TRBV9; cdr3_aa: CASSREGRADTQYF; cdr3_nt: TGTGCCAGCAGCCGGGAGGGCCGGGCAGATACGCAGTATTTT
d_call: TRBD1; j_call: TRBJ2-7; clone_size: few; v_call: TRBV7-2; cdr3_aa: CASSRRDRDYEQYF; cdr3_nt: TGTGCCAGCAGCCGCCGAGACAGGGATTACGAGCAGTACTTC